The entry below gives a single T cell receptor (beta chain) sequence along with its context. These data come from a study of T-cell reconstitution after alpha-beta-depleted transplantation in children. Unique molecular identifiers featured in how the TCRbeta library was prepared. TCRdb recomputed calls from the PCR reads with MiXCR, one row per CDR3 protein. The table shows some 530,000 distinct CDR3 sequences, with approximately 12% occurring only once. The CDR3 extends over 15 amino acids. Trimming took 5 bases from V and 7 from J, leaving 18 bases between them. The sequence was obtained from a human donor who donated a stem cell graft to a child with combined immunodeficiency. The material was PBMCs from the stem cell graft donor, obtained from the stem cell graft. The gene calls are TRBV12-3 or TRBV12-4 and TRBJ2-1; D possibly corresponds to TRBD2 (6 bases). CDR3 amino acids: CASSPGADYGNEQFF. Written as DNA, the CDR3 is TGTGCCAGCAGTCCCGGGGCGGACTATGGGAATGAGCAGTTCTTC.